This T cell receptor (beta chain) was retrieved from a study of T cell responses to AZD1222 COVID-19 vaccine. As for the study in general: Doses given second, at about 4 or about 12 weeks, were pooled. Study-level points and caveats: Donors were largely white British and mainly female; clonal diversity was possibly underestimated. Mapped onto spike, vaccine-associated CD4 TCRs spanned it and were dominant at 160-218 and 743-854. Two doses of AZD1222 preceded a rise in Spike-specific TCR breadth and depth.

Assay used: immunoSEQ multiplex PCR; TCRdb lists only in-frame clones, some missing. This sample has 150,000 to 200,000 clones; 80% to 95% occur once, and the top ten carry roughly 10%. Trimming took 5 bases from V and 2 from J, leaving 5 bases between them. Germline V gene lookup returns CDR1 SGHTA and CDR2 FQGNSA. CDR3 length: 12 amino acids. Comments on this clone: The antigen is undetermined.

The chain carries TRBV7-2 and TRBJ2-3; D unresolved. The source material was peripheral blood, sampled on day 0 of AZD1222 vaccination. The source is an adult in good health. CDR3 DNA sequence: TGTGCCAGCAGCCCCCCCACAGATACGCAGTATTTT. Translation gives CASSPPTDTQYF. Full variable domain (outside the CDR3, taken from reference TRBV7-2 and TRBJ2-3): GAGVSQSPSNKVTEKGKDVELRCDPISGHTALYWYRQSLGQGLEFLIYFQGNSAPDKSGLPSDRFSAERTGGSVSTLTIQRTQQEDSAVYLCASSPPTDTQYFGPGTRLTVL.